The T cell receptor (beta chain) under discussion was sequenced for a study of blood T cells in healthy people across ages. Using a J-beta primer mix together with a sample-barcoded 5' primer, a second PCR was run for roughly 6 to 11 cycles. TCRdb re-called the 5' RACE reads with MiXCR, one entry per CDR3 protein. This table holds 910,000 or so distinct CDR3 sequences, 51% found once. Study-level findings and limits: Roughly linearly, TCR beta diversity per million T cells fell as age increased.

This CDR3 spans 12 amino acids. The germline V and J ends were trimmed by 6 bases and 4 bases, with 9 bases remaining between them. Germline V gene lookup returns CDR1 MDHEN and CDR2 SYDVKM. A word on this clonotype: Its cognate antigen is unknown.

V usage is TRBV28 and J usage is TRBJ1-2; possibly TRBD1 for D (6 bases). The sequence was collected from a woman aged 55-69 years in good health. The sequencing sample was made of blood. The CDR3 DNA follows: TGTGCCAGCAGACGGACAGCCTATGGCTACACCTTC. Amino acid sequence: CASRRTAYGYTF.